One and the same sample provided the 14 T cell receptor beta chains below, sequenced in a study of blood T cell repertoires in COVID-19. This table comes from immunoSEQ multiplex PCR, and its TCRdb copy is limited to in-frame clones, with some not included. The profile shows approximately 54,000 clones, around 83% of them singletons. Sequencing was carried out using peripheral blood. These receptor sequences come from a man aged 80 or over with active COVID-19.

The rearrangement joins TRBV27 to TRBJ1-3; a weak D match, TRBD1 (5 bases). Germline V gene data show CDR1 as MNHEY and CDR2 as SMNVEV (reference sequence). Trimming left V 2 bases short and J 3 bases short, with 11 bases between. This CDR3 spans 15 amino acids. This CDR3 reads CASSLQGSSGNTIYF. The CDR3 coding sequence is TGTGCCAGCAGTTTACAGGGCAGTAGTGGAAACACCATATATTTT.

This clone showed up just a few times. The chain couples TRBV15 to TRBJ1-1; 10 bases are a match to TRBD1. The V gene's germline CDR1 is LNHNV and CDR2 YYDKDF (reference sequence). V lost 3 bases to trimming and J lost 5 bases; unmatched junction nucleotides: 3. This CDR3 region has 14 residues. CDR3 sequence reads: CATSSRDRGTEAFF. CDR3 sequence (DNA): TGTGCCACCAGCAGCCGGGACAGGGGAACTGAAGCTTTCTTT. The variable domain in full, completed from reference TRBV15 and TRBJ1-1, reads DAMVIQNPRYQVTQFGKPVTLSCSQTLNHNVMYWYQQKSSQAPKLLFHYYDKDFNNEADTPDNFQSRRPNTSFCFLDIRSPGLGDTAMYLCATSSRDRGTEAFFGQGTRLTVV.

CDR3: CASSENYGGELFF. CDR3 DNA: TGTGCCAGCAGTGAAAATTACGGCGGGGAGCTGTTTTTT. This chain links TRBV2 with TRBJ2-2, with D uncertain. Germline V gene sequence: CDR1 SNHLY, CDR2 FYNNEI. This CDR3 has 13 residues. V was clipped by 2 bases and J by 7 bases, with 8 bases between them.

This rearrangement joins TRBV28 to TRBJ2-1; a weak D match, TRBD2 (6 bases). Trimming stripped 5 bases from V and 5 bases from J, with 16 bases between. The germline V gene has CDR1 MDHEN and CDR2 SYDVKM. The CDR3 is made up of 15 amino acids. CDR3 sequence reads: CASSPRGLSNNEQFF. The CDR3 bases are TGTGCCAGCAGTCCGAGGGGACTCTCAAACAATGAGCAGTTCTTC.

The chain carries TRBV7-2 and TRBJ1-2, with 10 bases matching TRBD1. The V gene end was trimmed by 0 bases and the J gene end by 8 bases; junction bases not matched to a gene: 3. Germline CDR1 and CDR2: SGHTA and FQGNSA. The CDR3 loop spans 14 amino acids. DNA of the CDR3: TGTGCCAGCAGCTTAGCCCCGGGACAGGGGGGCTACACCTTC. It yields the protein CASSLAPGQGGYTF. Using reference TRBV7-2 and TRBJ1-2 for the parts outside the CDR3, the full variable domain is GAGVSQSPSNKVTEKGKDVELRCDPISGHTALYWYRQSLGQGLEFLIYFQGNSAPDKSGLPSDRFSAERTGGSVSTLTIQRTQQEDSAVYLCASSLAPGQGGYTFGSGTRLTVV.

The V gene is TRBV3-1 (or the pseudogene TRBV3-2), the J gene TRBJ2-2; 11 bases are a match to TRBD2. Germline assignment: CDR1 LGHDT and CDR2 YNNKEL (reference sequence). V was pared by 4 bases and J by 4 bases, with 11 bases of the junction left unmatched. CDR3 length: 18 residues. CDR3 in DNA: TGTGCCAGCAGCCCTCGGGTAGCGGGAGGGTCGAGCACCGGGGAGCTGTTTTTT. This translates into CASSPRVAGGSSTGELFF.

This chain joins TRBV6-6 and TRBJ2-7; 7 bases map to TRBD2. Germline assignment: CDR1 MNHNY and CDR2 SVGAGI (reference sequence). V was clipped by 6 bases and J by 0 bases; unmatched bases: 5. The CDR3 spans 14 residues. CDR3: CASRGGDTSYEQYF. The CDR3 nucleotides are TGTGCCAGCAGGGGGGGGGATACCTCCTACGAGCAGTACTTC.

The chain joins TRBV28 to TRBJ2-3; tentatively, D is TRBD1 (8 bases). The CDR3 consists of 14 residues. CDR1 and CDR2 from the germline V gene are MDHEN and SYDVKM. With 5 bases removed from V and 3 bases from J, the gap between germline ends came to 12 bases. CDR3 in amino acids: CASSGQGGTDTQYF. CDR3 coding DNA: TGTGCCAGCAGTGGACAGGGAGGGACAGATACGCAGTATTTT. The full variable domain, with the rest looked up from reference TRBV28 and TRBJ2-3, is DVKVTQSSRYLVKRTGEKVFLECVQDMDHENMFWYRQDPGLGLRLIYFSYDVKMKEKGDIPEGYSVSREKKERFSLILESASTNQTSMYLCASSGQGGTDTQYFGPGTRLTVL.

The V and J genes are TRBV7-8 and TRBJ1-1; weak D call: TRBD1 (5 bases). Looked up from germline, CDR1 is SGHVS and CDR2 is FQNEAQ. With 5 bases removed from V and 1 base from J, the gap between germline ends came to 14 bases. The CDR3 spans 15 residues. The DNA of the CDR3 is TGTGCCAGCAGCATACGAACAACAGGGAACACTGAAGCTTTCTTT. This translates into CASSIRTTGNTEAFF. The full variable domain, its missing parts supplied by reference TRBV7-8 and TRBJ1-1, is GAGVSQSPRYKVAKRGQDVALRCDPISGHVSLFWYQQALGQGPEFLTYFQNEAQLDKSGLPSDRFFAERPEGSVSTLKIQRTQQEDSAVYLCASSIRTTGNTEAFFGQGTRLTVV.

The rearrangement links TRBV28 to TRBJ1-3; 10 bases align to TRBD1. Trimming at V came to 6 bases and at J to 7 bases, leaving 9 bases not matched to a gene. The CDR3 length is 15 residues. Per the germline V gene, CDR1 is MDHEN and CDR2 is SYDVKM. The CDR3 DNA follows: TGTGCCAGCAGCGGTACCTTGGACAGGGGGAACACCATATATTTT. Its translation: CASSGTLDRGNTIYF.

The rearrangement links TRBV7-8 to TRBJ2-7, with D possibly TRBD2 on 6 matching bases. Trimming removed 5 bases from V and 3 bases from J, with 20 bases in between. Germline V gene sequence: CDR1 SGHVS, CDR2 FQNEAQ. This CDR3 has 16 amino acids. Written as DNA, the CDR3 is TGTGCCAGCAGCCCCGAAAGGGGACTGTTGAACTACGAGCAGTACTTC. Its translation: CASSPERGLLNYEQYF.

In this sample, this clone turned up a few times. The chain is built from TRBV4-1 and TRBJ2-7, with TRBD1 identical over 8 bases. J was trimmed by 2 bases and V by 5 bases; bases with no gene match: 5. The length of the CDR3 is 14 residues. Looked up from germline, CDR1 is MGHRA and CDR2 is YSYEKL. CDR3 region: CASSLGQGPYEQYF. The CDR3 bases are TGCGCCAGCAGCTTAGGACAGGGTCCCTACGAGCAGTACTTC.

The V gene is TRBV10-3, the J gene TRBJ2-2, with 10 positions matching TRBD2. Germline V CDR1 and CDR2: ENHRY, SYGVKD. This CDR3 is 15 amino acids long. V was clipped by 6 bases and J by 8 bases; unmatched bases: 9. The CDR3, as DNA: TGTGCCATCAGGGGCCTAGCGGGAGTGGATGGGGAGCTGTTTTTT. Protein: CAIRGLAGVDGELFF.

The chain joins TRBV19 to TRBJ1-2; 12 nucleotides align to TRBD1. V lost 7 bases to trimming and J lost 7 bases; unmatched junction nucleotides: 10. CDR3 length: 15 amino acids. CDR1 is LNHDA and CDR2 is SQIVND in the germline V gene (reference sequence). The CDR3, as DNA: TGTGCCAGTACCCCTGGGACAGGGGGCAGTTTTGGCTACACCTTC. Amino acid sequence: CASTPGTGGSFGYTF.